These 27 T cell receptor beta chains originate from one sample sequenced in a study of CD8+ T cells in alopecia areata. Extracted from the samples, RNA was reverse transcribed into cDNA to serve as the sequencing template. Data came from immunoSEQ multiplex PCR; TCRdb stores just in-frame clones and leaves some out. The sample contains more than 200,000 clones, roughly two fifths of which appear only once. Indicated treatment: oral pan-JAK inhibitor, 5-10 mg twice daily. The sequencing here drew on CD4+ T cells sorted from blood, taken around week 36, from a patient treated with tofacitinib. All receptors come from a human donor with alopecia areata.

This rearrangement joins TRBV29-1 to TRBJ2-5; 9 positions match TRBD1. V lost 7 bases and J lost 5; bases outside the gene matches: 5. Germline CDR1 SQVTM, CDR2 ANQGSEA. This CDR3 contains 12 residues. The CDR3 is CSAGQGRETQYF. The CDR3 bases are TGCAGCGCGGGACAGGGTAGGGAGACCCAGTACTTC.

The chain links TRBV4-1 to TRBJ2-3, with 7 bases lining up with TRBD2. Trimming took 0 bases from V and 1 from J; bases not matched to a gene: 7. The length of the CDR3 is 17 residues. Germline assignment: CDR1 MGHRA and CDR2 YSYEKL. The CDR3 region has the DNA TGCGCCAGCAGCCAAGACCCAGCGGGACGGGGCACAGATACGCAGTATTTT. Its protein product is CASSQDPAGRGTDTQYF.

The chain employs TRBV27 and TRBJ2-3; TRBD2 matches at 12 bases. Per germline, CDR1 MNHEY and CDR2 SMNVEV (reference sequence). This CDR3 has 15 amino acids. V shed 5 bases and J 6 bases; nucleotides not matched to a gene: 6. For the CDR3, the DNA is TGTGCCAGCAGTCGGACTAGCGGGAATGGGGATACGCAGTATTTT. Its protein is CASSRTSGNGDTQYF.

This sequence joins TRBV7-8 and TRBJ2-1, with 10 bases fitting TRBD2. The CDR3 runs to 15 residues. CDR1 is SGHVS and CDR2 is FQNEAQ in the germline V gene. J was trimmed by 2 bases and V by 3 bases; bases with no gene match: 1. The CDR3 bases are TGTGCCAGCAGCTTTACTAGCGGGACCTACAATGAGCAGTTCTTC. Translation: CASSFTSGTYNEQFF.

This clone has a handful of counts. The rearrangement links TRBV25-1 to TRBJ1-4, with no clear D. The CDR3 is 15 residues long. Trimming pared 1 base from V and 4 bases from J, leaving 10 bases between. CDR1 is MGHDK, CDR2 SYGVNS, per germline. The chain's CDR3 is CASSESTEINEKLFF. CDR3 DNA: TGTGCCAGCAGTGAATCAACAGAGATTAATGAAAAACTGTTTTTT.

In this sample, this clone turned up a few times. The rearrangement links TRBV11-1 to TRBJ2-1; D is perhaps TRBD1 (5 bases). Germline values: CDR1 SGHAT, CDR2 FQDESV (reference sequence). Trimming took off 8 bases at V and 5 bases at J, with 13 bases between the two ends. The CDR3 covers 13 residues. CDR3 nucleotides: TGTGCCAGCGAAGACAGATTTGACAATGAGCAGTTCTTC. Translation gives CASEDRFDNEQFF. Complete variable domain (other parts from reference TRBV11-1 and TRBJ2-1): EAEVAQSPRYKITEKSQAVAFWCDPISGHATLYWYRQILGQGPELLVQFQDESVVDDSQLPKDRFSAERLKGVDSTLKIQPAELGDSAMYLCASEDRFDNEQFFGPGTRLTVL.

This clone was counted a few times. The V and J genes are TRBV29-1 and TRBJ2-5; possibly TRBD1 or TRBD2 for D (6 bases each). The V and J ends lost 5 bases and 2 bases respectively, with 15 bases between them. The CDR3 is 14 residues long. Germline lookup yields CDR1 SQVTM and CDR2 ANQGSEA. CDR3 amino acids: CSVQKGGNQETQYF. The CDR3, as DNA: TGCAGCGTTCAAAAAGGGGGGAATCAAGAGACCCAGTACTTC.

The chain uses TRBV6-5 and TRBJ2-4, with 8 bases aligning to TRBD2. Trimming cost V 6 bases and J 6 bases; bases outside gene matches: 10. This CDR3 region has 15 residues. Germline lookup yields CDR1 MNHEY and CDR2 SVGAGI. The CDR3 nucleotides are TGTGCCAGCAGGGGCCGGGGACTAGTTGGAAACATTCAGTACTTC. Translated, it gives CASRGRGLVGNIQYF.

V and J are TRBV30 and TRBJ2-6, with D possibly TRBD1 on 6 matching bases. The germline CDR1 and CDR2 sequences are GTSNPN and SVGIG (reference sequence). This CDR3 has 14 amino acids. V was trimmed by 8 bases and J by 1 base, leaving 12 bases between them. For the CDR3, the DNA is TGTGCCGTACCACAGGGTTCTGGGGCCAACGTCCTGACTTTC. This translates into CAVPQGSGANVLTF.

This sequence joins TRBV27 and TRBJ2-2, with 7 bases lining up with TRBD2. CDR1 is MNHEY and CDR2 is SMNVEV in the germline V gene (reference sequence). The V and J ends lost 6 bases and 4 bases, in that order; junction bases with no gene match: 8. CDR3 size: 15 residues. The CDR3 DNA sequence: TGTGCCAGCAGCCCCTGGGGGGGAGGCACCGGGGAGCTGTTTTTT. Protein: CASSPWGGGTGELFF.

With regard to this clone: Other DNA sequences in this sample translate to the same CDR3. The V gene is TRBV29-1, the J gene TRBJ2-3, with TRBD2 matching 7 bases. The germline CDR1 and CDR2 sequences are SQVTM and ANQGSEA. V trimming: 3 bases; J trimming: 3 bases; junction bases outside the gene matches: 3. The CDR3 consists of 13 residues. The DNA for the CDR3 is TGCAGCGTTGAGGCTAGCGGAACAGATACGCAGTATTTT. Protein product: CSVEASGTDTQYF.

This clone was recorded once. The gene calls are TRBV28 and TRBJ2-7; a possible D gene is TRBD2 (5 bases). V was trimmed by 9 bases and J by 0 bases, leaving 12 bases between them. This CDR3 has 13 residues. Germline-derived CDR1 and CDR2 are MDHEN and SYDVKM. Here the CDR3 reads CASRSGISYEQYF. The CDR3 DNA sequence: TGTGCCAGTAGGTCGGGGATCTCCTACGAGCAGTACTTC.

This chain joins TRBV4-2 and TRBJ2-2; D not certain. The CDR3 runs to 14 residues. The germline V and J ends were trimmed by 1 base and 4 bases, with 7 bases remaining between them. In germline, CDR1 is LGHNA, CDR2 YNFKEQ. The CDR3 protein is CASSQVPVTGELFF. The CDR3 nucleotides read TGTGCCAGCAGCCAAGTTCCAGTCACCGGGGAGCTGTTTTTT.

This clone came up a few times. The chain joins TRBV7-2 to TRBJ2-1, with 8 positions matching TRBD1. The germline V gene encodes CDR1 SGHTA and CDR2 FQGNSA. V lost 1 base to trimming and J lost 7 bases; unmatched junction nucleotides: 18. The CDR3 totals 19 residues. CDR3 residues: CASSLEARWAGGSMNEQFF. In DNA, the CDR3 is TGTGCCAGCAGCTTAGAAGCGCGGTGGGCAGGGGGCTCCATGAATGAGCAGTTCTTC.

This clone was detected only a few times. V usage is TRBV10-2 and J usage is TRBJ1-1, with TRBD1 matching over 8 bases. J was trimmed by 4 bases and V by 8 bases; bases with no gene match: 6. The CDR3 runs to 13 residues. From germline, CDR1 is WSHSY and CDR2 SAAADI. Here the CDR3 reads CASQDREGTEAFF. The CDR3 DNA sequence: TGCGCCAGCCAGGACAGGGAGGGCACTGAAGCTTTCTTT.

This clone was counted a few times. The CDR3 is CASSQEFTGWEQYF. DNA of the CDR3: TGCGCCAGCAGCCAAGAATTTACAGGTTGGGAGCAGTACTTC. V gene TRBV4-1 combines with J gene TRBJ2-7; maybe TRBD1 (5 bases). In germline, CDR1 is MGHRA, CDR2 YSYEKL. The CDR3 extends over 14 amino acids. Deletions cut 0 bases from V and 7 bases from J, with 13 bases between.

This clone was detected only a few times. This chain links TRBV10-3 with TRBJ2-1; the match to TRBD1 covers 11 bases. The CDR3 is 19 amino acids. Germline lookup yields CDR1 ENHRY and CDR2 SYGVKD. The trim removed 10 bases at V and 7 bases at J, leaving 24 bases unmatched. This chain's CDR3 is CATALTDRGPLLAGNEQFF. The CDR3 nucleotides are TGTGCCACCGCTTTGACGGACAGGGGGCCTTTGCTGGCCGGGAATGAGCAGTTCTTC.

CDR3: CASSPTSTGPETQYF. The CDR3 DNA reads TGCGCCAGCAGCCCAACCTCGACAGGGCCGGAGACCCAGTACTTC. The rearrangement uses TRBV4-1 and TRBJ2-5; 7 nucleotides align to TRBD1. From germline, CDR1 is MGHRA and CDR2 YSYEKL. J gave up 5 bases and V 4 bases, and 10 bases lay outside the gene matches. The length of the CDR3 is 15 residues.

This clone was observed a few times. The chain has TRBV4-3 and TRBJ2-1, with 13 bases fitting TRBD2. The germline CDR1 and CDR2 sequences are LGHNA and YSLEER. The CDR3 has 16 residues. The V gene end was trimmed by 2 bases and the J gene end by 8 bases; junction bases not matched to a gene: 6. The CDR3 sequence is CASSQRLAGGVHEQFF. CDR3 nucleotide sequence: TGCGCCAGCAGCCAAAGACTAGCGGGAGGAGTCCATGAGCAGTTCTTC.

The rearrangement uses TRBV6-1 and TRBJ2-5; D gene ambiguous. V was pared by 1 base and J by 5 bases, with 5 bases between. This CDR3 is 12 amino acids long. Germline CDR1 MNHNS, CDR2 SASEGT. The CDR3 sequence is CASSEVEETQYF. For the CDR3, the DNA is TGTGCCAGCAGTGAAGTCGAGGAGACCCAGTACTTC.

This chain joins TRBV5-1 and TRBJ2-1; possible D gene TRBD2, 6 bases. This CDR3 is built from 16 residues. Germline lookup yields CDR1 SGHRS and CDR2 YFSETQ. The V gene lost 4 bases and the J gene lost 6 bases, with 20 bases spanning the gap. CDR3 residues: CASSPLGASATNEQFF. In DNA, the CDR3 is TGCGCCAGCAGCCCCTTAGGGGCTAGCGCCACCAATGAGCAGTTCTTC.

This clone was counted a few times. The V and J genes are TRBV29-1 and TRBJ2-5; D perhaps matches TRBD2 (5 bases). V gave up 8 bases and J gave up 5 bases, with 18 bases separating them. This CDR3 comprises 13 residues. Germline lookup yields CDR1 SQVTM and CDR2 ANQGSEA. The CDR3 sequence is CSSSRAQRETQYF. CDR3 nucleotide sequence: TGCAGCTCCTCGCGGGCCCAGCGGGAGACCCAGTACTTC.

The J gene is TRBJ2-7, the V gene TRBV2, with D perhaps TRBD2 (6 bases). The V and J ends lost 0 bases and 3 bases respectively, with 12 bases between them. Germline V CDR1 and CDR2: SNHLY, FYNNEI. The CDR3 loop spans 15 amino acids. CDR3 region: CASSEAQGGSYEQYF. The DNA of the CDR3 is TGTGCCAGCAGTGAAGCGCAGGGAGGCAGCTACGAGCAGTACTTC.

The chain couples TRBV4-2 to TRBJ2-7; no definite D call. Trimming took off 1 base at V and 2 bases at J, with 12 bases between the two ends. This CDR3 is built from 15 residues. In germline, CDR1 is LGHNA, CDR2 YNFKEQ. CDR3 DNA sequence: TGTGCCAGCAGCCAAGCTTCAGGTCTACCCTACGAGCAGTACTTC. This sequence encodes CASSQASGLPYEQYF.

J is TRBJ2-7 and V is TRBV30; 9 nucleotides line up with TRBD2. Trimming removed 3 bases from V and 3 bases from J; junction bases left unmatched: 9. Germline lookup yields CDR1 GTSNPN and CDR2 SVGIG (reference sequence). The CDR3 totals 15 residues. The CDR3 DNA reads as TGTGCCTGGAGAAAAGGGGCGGGAGGGTACTACGAGCAGTACTTC. Protein sequence: CAWRKGAGGYYEQYF.

This clone has just a few counts. V is TRBV15 and J is TRBJ1-1, with D tentatively TRBD1 (6 bases). V shed 5 bases and J shed 7 bases, with 14 bases lying between them. Germline V gene lookup returns CDR1 LNHNV and CDR2 YYDKDF (reference sequence). The CDR3 contains 13 residues. CDR3 DNA: TGTGCCACCAGCGTTAAAAGGGGGGTTGAAGCTTTCTTT. Amino acids: CATSVKRGVEAFF.

The gene calls are TRBV30 and TRBJ1-2; tentatively, D is TRBD1 (5 bases). CDR3 length: 13 residues. V was clipped by 0 bases and J by 7 bases, with 12 bases between them. The germline gives CDR1 GTSNPN, CDR2 SVGIG (reference sequence). The CDR3 bases are TGTGCCTGGAGTGTAAGGCCAGGGTTTGGCTACACCTTC. Translating it yields CAWSVRPGFGYTF.